The 23 T cell receptor beta chains listed next were all sequenced from one sample in a study of cytomegalovirus exposure and HLA in healthy donors (dated by TCRdb to 2017 to 2019). Receptors were amplified or captured by the immunoSEQ multiplex PCR assay. A mixture of 60 forward primers for TCR Vbeta segments and 13 reverse primers for TCR Jbeta segments was used in the multiplex PCR. This immuneACCESS table, as held by TCRdb, lists in-frame sequences with V and J called but not all clones. Of the missing ones, under half trace to an unresolved V gene in checked studies; the others have no known cause. The sample has about 98,000 clones on record, about 80% of them singletons. The ten largest account for approximately 11% of the sample. The sequencing input was PBMCs. These receptors originate from a man between 18 and 35 years old in good health and CMV-seropositive.

This chain uses TRBV5-4 with TRBJ1-1; D ambiguous. V shed 0 bases and J shed 0 bases, with 12 bases lying between them. The germline gives CDR1 SGHNT, CDR2 YYREEE (reference sequence). The CDR3 runs to 16 residues. The CDR3 loop is CASSLAGSQLNTEAFF. The CDR3 DNA is TGTGCCAGCAGCTTGGCGGGGTCACAGCTGAACACTGAAGCTTTCTTT.

The gene calls are TRBV7-9 and TRBJ2-7; D remains ambiguous. The CDR3 is 10 residues long. V shed 8 bases and J shed 3 bases, with 5 bases lying between them. Germline-derived CDR1 and CDR2 are SEHNR and FQNEAQ (reference sequence). The CDR3 nucleotides are TGTGCCAGCCAAAACTACGAGCAGTACTTC. Protein product: CASQNYEQYF.

The gene calls are TRBV29-1 and TRBJ2-7, with D unclear. Per germline, CDR1 SQVTM and CDR2 ANQGSEA. The CDR3 has 15 amino acids. Between the trimmed V and J ends, which lost 0 bases and 2 bases, there was a span of 14 bases. Written as DNA, the CDR3 is TGCAGCGTTGAAGATCCCGCGGCTAGGCCCTACGAGCAGTACTTC. Residues: CSVEDPAARPYEQYF.

The chain combines TRBV15 with TRBJ1-5, with 7 bases fitting TRBD1. Germline V lookup: CDR1 LNHNV, CDR2 YYDKDF (reference sequence). The CDR3 loop spans 14 amino acids. J lost 5 bases, V lost 6 bases, and 7 bases had no gene match. The CDR3 sequence: CATSRDRAYQPQHF. The CDR3, as DNA: TGTGCCACCAGTAGGGACAGAGCCTATCAGCCCCAGCATTTT. The complete variable domain, with remaining parts taken from reference TRBV15 and TRBJ1-5, reads DAMVIQNPRYQVTQFGKPVTLSCSQTLNHNVMYWYQQKSSQAPKLLFHYYDKDFNNEADTPDNFQSRRPNTSFCFLDIRSPGLGDTAMYLCATSRDRAYQPQHFGDGTRLSIL.

The rearrangement links TRBV9 to TRBJ2-3; 9 bases agree with TRBD1. This CDR3 spans 15 amino acids. Germline assignment: CDR1 SGDLS and CDR2 YYNGEE. Germline trimming cut 1 base from V and 5 bases from J; bases unmatched to any gene: 5. CDR3 residues: CASSVSGTGLDTQYF. The CDR3 DNA follows: TGTGCCAGCAGCGTATCAGGGACAGGGCTAGATACGCAGTATTTT.

The chain links TRBV20-1 to TRBJ2-7, with TRBD2 as a possible D gene (5 bases). Trimming cost V 4 bases and J 4 bases, with 8 bases left between them. Germline-derived CDR1 and CDR2 are DFQATT and SNEGSKA (reference sequence). The CDR3 consists of 11 residues. The CDR3 DNA reads as TGCAGTGCTATACTAGGGTACGAGCAGTACTTC. Translating it yields CSAILGYEQYF.

The chain carries TRBV6-1 and TRBJ1-1; D is undetermined. Germline V gene sequence: CDR1 MNHNS, CDR2 SASEGT. This CDR3 region has 13 residues. Trimming pared 7 bases from V and 1 base from J, leaving 10 bases between. The CDR3 DNA is TGTGCCAGCACGTTCGGGGAGAACACTGAAGCTTTCTTT. It codes for CASTFGENTEAFF.

The chain joins TRBV6-1 to TRBJ1-2; D is unresolved. Deletions cut 6 bases from V and 8 bases from J, with 19 bases between. Germline CDR1 is MNHNS and CDR2 is SASEGT. The CDR3 runs to 14 residues. CDR3 protein: CASSPEAGVGGYTF. For the CDR3, the DNA is TGTGCCAGCAGCCCTGAGGCCGGGGTAGGGGGCTACACCTTC.

This clone has more than one count but fewer than ten. This chain uses TRBV6-5 with TRBJ1-2; D is uncertain. V lost 6 bases and J 5 bases, leaving 10 bases between the germline ends. Germline CDR1 and CDR2: MNHEY and SVGAGI. There are 12 residues in the CDR3. CDR3 sequence: CASRSDGYGYTF. The DNA of the CDR3 is TGTGCCAGCAGATCTGACGGGTATGGCTACACCTTC.

V and J are TRBV28 and TRBJ1-5, with 7 bases lining up with TRBD1. This CDR3 contains 17 residues. Trimming took 3 bases from V and 0 from J; bases not matched to a gene: 8. Looked up from germline, CDR1 is MDHEN and CDR2 is SYDVKM. The CDR3 bases are TGTGCCAGCAGTTTGGGGGGACAGTCCTATAGCAATCAGCCCCAGCATTTT. Translation gives CASSLGGQSYSNQPQHF.

The rearrangement joins TRBV5-6 to TRBJ2-6, with 7 bases lining up with TRBD1. Germline V lookup: CDR1 SGHDT, CDR2 YYEEEE. The trim removed 4 bases at V and 0 bases at J, leaving 7 bases unmatched. The CDR3 totals 17 residues. The CDR3 DNA reads TGTGCCAGCAGCGAACGACAGGGATACTCTGGGGCCAACGTCCTGACTTTC. Protein: CASSERQGYSGANVLTF.

The rearrangement links TRBV28 to TRBJ1-2; weak D call: TRBD1 (6 bases). From germline, CDR1 is MDHEN and CDR2 SYDVKM. Trimming cost V 2 bases and J 2 bases, with 18 bases left between them. The length of the CDR3 is 17 residues. The CDR3 nucleotides read TGTGCCAGCAGTTTAAGGGGTATGGGACAAAAAAACTATGGCTACACCTTC. This sequence encodes CASSLRGMGQKNYGYTF.

The V and J genes are TRBV6-4 and TRBJ2-3; 15 nucleotides line up with TRBD2. The J segment lost 7 bases and the V segment lost 0 bases, leaving 5 bases of the junction unmatched. This CDR3 is 17 amino acids long. Germline assignment: CDR1 MRHNA and CDR2 SNTAGT. This chain's CDR3 is CASSDSGLAGGLNTQYF. CDR3 sequence (DNA): TGTGCCAGCAGTGACTCGGGACTAGCGGGGGGCCTCAATACGCAGTATTTT.

The chain joins TRBV2 to TRBJ1-1, with a tentative D call TRBD1 (5 bases). This CDR3 contains 14 residues. Germline CDR1 and CDR2: SNHLY and FYNNEI. Trimming stripped 3 bases from V and 0 bases from J, with 8 bases between. This CDR3 is CASSDGGMNTEAFF. As DNA, the CDR3 is TGTGCCAGCAGTGACGGGGGGATGAACACTGAAGCTTTCTTT.

CDR3 loop: CASSFDLGNQPQHF. CDR3 bases: TGTGCCAGCAGTTTCGATCTCGGGAATCAGCCCCAGCATTTT. The chain has TRBV7-9 and TRBJ1-5; D remains ambiguous. The CDR3 spans 14 residues. V shed 6 bases and J shed 4 bases, with 13 bases lying between them. Per germline, CDR1 SEHNR and CDR2 FQNEAQ (reference sequence).

CDR3 coding DNA: TGTGCCAGCAGTGAATACAGCAGCTCCTACGAGCAGTACTTC. Protein product: CASSEYSSSYEQYF. This rearrangement joins TRBV2 to TRBJ2-7, with unresolved D. Trimming shortened V by 2 bases and J by 0 bases, and 8 bases separated the two germline ends. CDR3 size: 14 residues. Germline V gives CDR1 SNHLY, CDR2 FYNNEI.

This clone was picked up one time. V is TRBV2 and J is TRBJ1-1; D might be TRBD1 (6 bases). Germline V gene lookup returns CDR1 SNHLY and CDR2 FYNNEI. CDR3 length: 15 residues. V was shortened by 5 bases and J by 5 bases, with 18 bases between the two germline ends. In DNA form, the CDR3 reads TGTGCCAGCAGTCCCGCGACAGGTCCTAATACTGAAGCTTTCTTT. Amino acids: CASSPATGPNTEAFF.

This clone was counted once. The chain links TRBV10-2 to TRBJ1-2; 10 positions match TRBD1. CDR1 is WSHSY, CDR2 SAAADI, per germline. With 3 bases clipped from V and 3 bases from J, the junction kept 10 bases outside the gene matches. The CDR3 runs 17 residues. In nucleotides, the CDR3 is TGCGCCAGCAGTGACCCTTACGACAGGGGGCAGGACTATGGCTACACCTTC. Its protein is CASSDPYDRGQDYGYTF.

V and J are TRBV2 and TRBJ1-3; a weak D match, TRBD1 (5 bases). Per germline, CDR1 SNHLY and CDR2 FYNNEI. CDR3 length: 13 residues. V was pared by 7 bases and J by 4 bases, with 11 bases between. CDR3 loop: CASKAGRGNTIYF. The CDR3, as DNA: TGTGCCAGCAAGGCAGGGAGGGGAAACACCATATATTTT.

This sequence joins TRBV2 and TRBJ2-7; possible D gene TRBD1, 5 bases. The germline V gene encodes CDR1 SNHLY and CDR2 FYNNEI. The CDR3 extends over 12 amino acids. The germline V and J ends were trimmed by 4 bases and 5 bases, with 9 bases remaining between them. The CDR3 spells CASSVKGNEQYF. DNA of the CDR3: TGTGCCAGCAGTGTGAAGGGGAACGAGCAGTACTTC.

The chain employs TRBV29-1 and TRBJ1-4, with a weak D call TRBD1 (5 bases). This CDR3 has 14 residues. V lost 3 bases, J lost 6 bases, and 14 bases lay in between. From germline, CDR1 is SQVTM and CDR2 ANQGSEA. As DNA, the CDR3 is TGCAGCGTTGAGGGGCCGGGAGTGGATGAAAAACTGTTTTTT. As protein: CSVEGPGVDEKLFF.

The J gene is TRBJ2-3, the V gene TRBV5-1; 8 bases agree with TRBD2. The germline CDR1 and CDR2 sequences are SGHRS and YFSETQ. The CDR3 length is 15 residues. V lost 1 base to trimming and J lost 3 bases; unmatched junction nucleotides: 4. The CDR3 region is CASSLSGTRTDTQYF. The CDR3 DNA follows: TGCGCCAGCAGCTTGTCCGGGACTAGGACAGATACGCAGTATTTT.

The chain recombines TRBV9 with TRBJ2-3, with 8 nucleotides matching TRBD1. Trimming cost V 1 base and J 3 bases; bases outside gene matches: 10. Germline V lookup: CDR1 SGDLS, CDR2 YYNGEE. CDR3 length: 17 amino acids. CDR3 DNA sequence: TGTGCCAGCAGCGTAAATTCGCCGGACAGGGAGACAGATACGCAGTATTTT. It yields the protein CASSVNSPDRETDTQYF. Looking up the rest from reference TRBV9 and TRBJ2-3 gives the full variable domain: DSGVTQTPKHLITATGQRVTLRCSPRSGDLSVYWYQQSLDQGLQFLIQYYNGEERAKGNILERFSAQQFPDLHSELNLSSLELGDSALYFCASSVNSPDRETDTQYFGPGTRLTVL.